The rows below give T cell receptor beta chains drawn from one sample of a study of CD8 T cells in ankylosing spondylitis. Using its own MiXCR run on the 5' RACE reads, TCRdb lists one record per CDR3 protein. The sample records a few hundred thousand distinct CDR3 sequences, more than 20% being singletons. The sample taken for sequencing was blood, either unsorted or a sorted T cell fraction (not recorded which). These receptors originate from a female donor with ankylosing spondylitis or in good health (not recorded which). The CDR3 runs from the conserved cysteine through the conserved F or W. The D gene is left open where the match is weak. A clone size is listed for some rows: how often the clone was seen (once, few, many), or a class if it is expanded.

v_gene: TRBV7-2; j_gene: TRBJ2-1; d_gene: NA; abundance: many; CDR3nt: TGTGCCAGCAGCTTAGTTTTAGGGCCTCGCTCCTACAATGAGCAGTTCTTC; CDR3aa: CASSLVLGPRSYNEQFF
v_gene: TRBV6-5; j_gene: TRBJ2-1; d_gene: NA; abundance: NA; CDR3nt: TGTGCCAGCAGTTACTCCGGGCGGGCAACCTACAATGAGCAGTTCTTC; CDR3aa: CASSYSGRATYNEQFF
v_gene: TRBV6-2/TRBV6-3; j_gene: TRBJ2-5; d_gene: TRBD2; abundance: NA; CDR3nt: TGTGCCAGCAGTTACTCACGGACTAGCACCCGTTGGGGGACCCAGTACTTC; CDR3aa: CASSYSRTSTRWGTQYF
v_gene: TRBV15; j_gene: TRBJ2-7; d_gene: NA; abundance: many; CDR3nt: TGTGCCACCAGCAGAGGTGGCACCTCCTACGAGCAGTACTTC; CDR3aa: CATSRGGTSYEQYF
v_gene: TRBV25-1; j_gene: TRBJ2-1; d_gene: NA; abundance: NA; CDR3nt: TGTGCCAGCAGTGAATTCGGGAATTCCAATGAGCAGTTCTTC; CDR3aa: CASSEFGNSNEQFF
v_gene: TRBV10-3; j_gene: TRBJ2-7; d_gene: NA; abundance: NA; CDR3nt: TGTGCCATCAGTGAGAGGGATGAGCAGTACTTC; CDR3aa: CAISERDEQYF
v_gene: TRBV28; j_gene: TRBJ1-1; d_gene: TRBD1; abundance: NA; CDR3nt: TGTGCCAGCAGGGACAGGTGGTCGAACACTGAAGCTTTCTTT; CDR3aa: CASRDRWSNTEAFF
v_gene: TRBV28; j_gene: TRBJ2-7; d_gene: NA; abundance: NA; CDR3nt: TGTGCCAGCACCCGGGAAGGGGCCAGCTCCTACGAGCAGTACTTC; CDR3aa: CASTREGASSYEQYF
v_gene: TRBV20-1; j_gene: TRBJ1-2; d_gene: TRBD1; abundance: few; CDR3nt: TGCAGTGCAACAGGGGCAGGGTCTAACTATGGCTACACCTTC; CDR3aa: CSATGAGSNYGYTF
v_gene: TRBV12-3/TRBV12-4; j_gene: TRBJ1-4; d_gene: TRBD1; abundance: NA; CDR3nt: TGTGCCAGCAGTCCGACGGGACAGACTAATGAAAAACTGTTTTTT; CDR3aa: CASSPTGQTNEKLFF
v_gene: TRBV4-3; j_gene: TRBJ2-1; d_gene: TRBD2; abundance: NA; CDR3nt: TGCGCCAGCAGCCGGGCCCTTCTAGCGGGAGGGGATAATGAGCAGTTCTTC; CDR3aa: CASSRALLAGGDNEQFF
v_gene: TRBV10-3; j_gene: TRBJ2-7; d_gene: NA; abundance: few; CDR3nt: TGTGCCATCAGTGAGCCGGTTGGCGACGAGCAGTACTTC; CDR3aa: CAISEPVGDEQYF
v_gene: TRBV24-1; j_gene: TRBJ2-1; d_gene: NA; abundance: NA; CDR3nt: TGTGCCACCAGTGATTCCGCGGGGGCTACTCGGGGTGAGCAGTTCTTC; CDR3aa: CATSDSAGATRGEQFF
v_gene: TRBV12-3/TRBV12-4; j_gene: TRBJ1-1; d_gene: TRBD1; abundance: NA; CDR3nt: TGTGCCAGCAGTGACACCCCCGGGACAGGTGGTTTGGCTTTCTTT; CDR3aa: CASSDTPGTGGLAFF
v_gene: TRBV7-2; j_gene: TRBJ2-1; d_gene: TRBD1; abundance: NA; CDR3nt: TGTGCCAGCACCTCTACAGGACAGGGTAGCAATGAGCAGTTCTTC; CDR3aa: CASTSTGQGSNEQFF
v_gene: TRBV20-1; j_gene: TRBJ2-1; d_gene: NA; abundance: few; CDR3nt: TGCAGTGCTACCCAGACTACCAACAATGAGCAGTTCTTC; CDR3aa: CSATQTTNNEQFF
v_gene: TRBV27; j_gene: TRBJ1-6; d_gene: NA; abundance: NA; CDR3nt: TGTGCCAGCAGTTTATTATTTCGCGCGGAGGGACTCTATAATTCACCCCTCCACTTT; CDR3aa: CASSLLFRAEGLYNSPLHF
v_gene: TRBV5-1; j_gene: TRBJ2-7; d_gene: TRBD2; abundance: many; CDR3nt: TGCGCCAGCAGCCTAAGTAACCGGGACACTCCGGGACTAGCGGTACGAAGTCCCTACGAGCAGTACTTC; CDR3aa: CASSLSNRDTPGLAVRSPYEQYF
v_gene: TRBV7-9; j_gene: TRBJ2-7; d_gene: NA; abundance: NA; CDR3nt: TGTGCCAGCAGCTTAGCCCGTTCGAACGAGCAGTACTTC; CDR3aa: CASSLARSNEQYF
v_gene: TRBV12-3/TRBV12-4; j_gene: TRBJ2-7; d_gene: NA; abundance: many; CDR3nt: TGTGCCAGCAGTCCAAGGGCAGTAAAGTCCTACGAGCAGTACTTC; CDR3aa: CASSPRAVKSYEQYF
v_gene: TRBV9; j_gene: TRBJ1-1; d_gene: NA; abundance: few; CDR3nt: TGTGCCAGCAGCGTAGAGCCTAACACTGAAGCTTTCTTT; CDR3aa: CASSVEPNTEAFF
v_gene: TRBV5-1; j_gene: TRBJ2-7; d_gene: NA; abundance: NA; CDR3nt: TGCGCCAGCAGCCCTCTGGGCCGGGAGCAGTACTTC; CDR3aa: CASSPLGREQYF
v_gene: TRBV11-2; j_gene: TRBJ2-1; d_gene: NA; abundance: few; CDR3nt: TGTGCCAGCAGCCAGGCTAGGGGGATTCTAGATGAGCAGTTCTTC; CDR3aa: CASSQARGILDEQFF
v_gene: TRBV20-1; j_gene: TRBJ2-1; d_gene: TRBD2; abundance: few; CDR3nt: TGCAGTGCTAGAGACCCCCAGCGAGCGGGAACCAACAATGAGCAGTTCTTC; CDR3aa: CSARDPQRAGTNNEQFF
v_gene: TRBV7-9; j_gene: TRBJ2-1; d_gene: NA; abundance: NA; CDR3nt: TGTGCCAGCAGTGTTAGCGGCATCCCAGGGAATGAGCAGTTCTTC; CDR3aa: CASSVSGIPGNEQFF
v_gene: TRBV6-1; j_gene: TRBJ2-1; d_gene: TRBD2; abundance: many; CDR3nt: TGTGCCAGCAGTCTTAGCGGGGGCACCTACAATGAGCAGTTCTTC; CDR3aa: CASSLSGGTYNEQFF
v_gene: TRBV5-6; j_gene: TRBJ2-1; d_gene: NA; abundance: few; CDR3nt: TGTGCCAGCAGCTTTAGAGGCGGGTACAATGAGCAGTTCTTC; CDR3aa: CASSFRGGYNEQFF
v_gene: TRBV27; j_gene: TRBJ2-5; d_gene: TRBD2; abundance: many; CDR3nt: TGTGCCAGCAGTCAAGGACTAGTAGAGACCCAGTACTTC; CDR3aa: CASSQGLVETQYF
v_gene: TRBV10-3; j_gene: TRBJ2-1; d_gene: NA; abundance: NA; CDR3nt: TGTGCCATCAGTGAAGTCGTGAGCTCCTACAATGAGCAGTTCTTC; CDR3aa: CAISEVVSSYNEQFF
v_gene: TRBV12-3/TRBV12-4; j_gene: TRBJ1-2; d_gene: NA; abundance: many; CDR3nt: TGTGCCAGCAGTTCCCGCTATGGCTACACCTTC; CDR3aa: CASSSRYGYTF
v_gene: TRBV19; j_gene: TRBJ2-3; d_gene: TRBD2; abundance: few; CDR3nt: TGTGCCAGTATGTATCGGACTAGCGGAGCGGAGGGGCCCCCAGATACGCAGTATTTT; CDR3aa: CASMYRTSGAEGPPDTQYF
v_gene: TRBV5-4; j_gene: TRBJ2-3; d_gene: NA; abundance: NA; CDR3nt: TGTGCCAGCAGCTTCTCGGCTAGCACAGATACGCAGTATTTT; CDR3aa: CASSFSASTDTQYF
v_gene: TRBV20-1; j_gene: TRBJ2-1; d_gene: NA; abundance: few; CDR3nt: TGCAGTGCTACCCTACTTAATGAGCAGTTCTTC; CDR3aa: CSATLLNEQFF
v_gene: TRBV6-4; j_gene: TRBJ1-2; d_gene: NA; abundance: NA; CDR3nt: TGTGCCAGCAGTCAGGGGATGAACTATGGCTACACCTTC; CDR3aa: CASSQGMNYGYTF
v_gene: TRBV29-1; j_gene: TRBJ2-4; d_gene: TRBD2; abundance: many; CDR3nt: TGCAGCGTATCCGGGACTAGCGGGTCCAAAAACATTCAGTACTTC; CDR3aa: CSVSGTSGSKNIQYF
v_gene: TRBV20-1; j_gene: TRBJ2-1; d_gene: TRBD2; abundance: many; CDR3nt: TGCAGTGCTAGTTTTCCCAGCGGGGGCTCCTACAATGAGCAGTTCTTC; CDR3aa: CSASFPSGGSYNEQFF
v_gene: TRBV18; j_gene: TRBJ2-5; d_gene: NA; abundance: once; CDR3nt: TGTGCCAGCTCACCACGGTGGCCTAGCGACAGAGAGACCCAGTACTTC; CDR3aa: CASSPRWPSDRETQYF
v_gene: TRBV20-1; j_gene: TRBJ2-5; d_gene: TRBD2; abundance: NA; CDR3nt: TGCAGTGCTCCGCGAAGGCTAGCGGGGGGAGAGACCCAGTACTTC; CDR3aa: CSAPRRLAGGETQYF
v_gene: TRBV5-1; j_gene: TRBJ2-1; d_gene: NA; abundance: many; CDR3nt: TGCGCCAGCAGCTTTGGCCGGAGCTCCTACAATGAGCAGTTCTTC; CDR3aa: CASSFGRSSYNEQFF
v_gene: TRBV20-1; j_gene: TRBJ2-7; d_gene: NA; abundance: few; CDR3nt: TGCAGTGCTAGACCAAACCCCAGGGCCACAAAGTACGAGCAGTACTTC; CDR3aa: CSARPNPRATKYEQYF
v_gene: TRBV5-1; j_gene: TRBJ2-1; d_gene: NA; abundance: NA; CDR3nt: TGCGCCAGCAGTTCGGACGGATACAATGAGCAGTTCTTC; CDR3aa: CASSSDGYNEQFF
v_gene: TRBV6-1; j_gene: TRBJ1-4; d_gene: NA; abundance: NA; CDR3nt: TGTGCCAGCAGCCAACACCGAACTAATGAAAAACTGTTTTTT; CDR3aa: CASSQHRTNEKLFF
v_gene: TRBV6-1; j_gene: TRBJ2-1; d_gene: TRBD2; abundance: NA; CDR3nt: TGTGCCAGCAGCCAGACTAGCGGGAGTATCAATGAGCAGTTCTTC; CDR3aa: CASSQTSGSINEQFF
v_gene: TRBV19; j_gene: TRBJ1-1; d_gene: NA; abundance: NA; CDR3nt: TGTGCCAGTAGTCCCTCCCTCATTGGGAACACTGAAGCTTTCTTT; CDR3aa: CASSPSLIGNTEAFF
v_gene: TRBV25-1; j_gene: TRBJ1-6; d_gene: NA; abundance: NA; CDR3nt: TGTGCCAGCAGTGACTCGGCCGGGCCAGGAAATTCACCCCTCCACTTT; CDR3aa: CASSDSAGPGNSPLHF
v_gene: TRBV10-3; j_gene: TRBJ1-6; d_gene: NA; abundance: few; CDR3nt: TGTGCCATCAGTGCAGGGTCGGATTCACCCCTCCACTTT; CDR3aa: CAISAGSDSPLHF
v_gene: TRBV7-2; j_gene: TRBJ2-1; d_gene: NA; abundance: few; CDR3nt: TGTGCCAGCAGCCAAAGCGGACCCACCTACAATGAGCAGTTCTTC; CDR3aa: CASSQSGPTYNEQFF